One sample yielded the 19 T cell receptor beta chains listed below, sequenced in a study of shared clonotypes between healthy human individuals. The table came from immunoSEQ multiplex PCR; TCRdb's copy has only in-frame clones and leaves some out. The table lists fewer than 1.6 million clones, approximately 98.5% of them singletons. Sequenced input: naive CD4+ T cells sorted from blood. The subset was: CD45RA+ positively selected. The receptor set was obtained from a man younger than 45 in good health.

The V gene is TRBV30, the J gene TRBJ2-7; D remains unclear. The CDR3 totals 13 residues. The V end lost 0 bases, the J end lost 7 bases, and 13 bases lay between the germline ends. Germline CDR1 is GTSNPN and CDR2 is SVGIG (reference sequence). For the CDR3, the DNA is TGTGCCTGGAGTGTACGGGCGAGGCGGGAGCAGTACTTC. Protein product: CAWSVRARREQYF.

The V gene is TRBV7-9, the J gene TRBJ2-3, with a tentative D call TRBD1 (7 bases). V shed 5 bases and J shed 3 bases, with 18 bases lying between them. The CDR3 extends over 16 amino acids. Germline loops: CDR1 SEHNR, CDR2 FQNEAQ (reference sequence). The CDR3 sequence is CASSHRGAGHTDTQYF. CDR3 nucleotides: TGTGCCAGCAGCCACAGGGGCGCGGGACATACAGATACGCAGTATTTT.

The chain has TRBV18 and TRBJ2-5; TRBD1 might be the D (6 bases). V was clipped by 4 bases and J by 3 bases, with 9 bases between them. CDR3 length equals 13 residues. Germline V gives CDR1 KGHSH, CDR2 LQKENI. The CDR3 loop is CASSQGDEETQYF. CDR3 DNA: TGTGCCAGCTCACAGGGGGATGAAGAGACCCAGTACTTC.

J is TRBJ2-1 and V is TRBV5-6; D remains unclear. CDR1 and CDR2 (germline): SGHDT, YYEEEE. Trimming removed 4 bases at V and 1 base at J, with 9 bases between. The CDR3 loop spans 14 amino acids. The CDR3 is CASSASVSYNEQFF. The CDR3 DNA reads as TGTGCCAGCAGCGCTAGTGTATCCTACAATGAGCAGTTCTTC.

The rearrangement joins TRBV2 to TRBJ2-2; tentatively, D is TRBD1 (5 bases). CDR3 length equals 16 residues. Per germline, CDR1 SNHLY and CDR2 FYNNEI. V shed 3 bases and J shed 5 bases, with 16 bases lying between them. The CDR3 sequence is CASSDVASRATGELFF. The CDR3 DNA is TGTGCCAGCAGTGACGTGGCGTCCAGGGCGACCGGGGAGCTGTTTTTT.

DNA for the CDR3: TGTGCCAGCAGGGCAACAGGGACCATATCCTACGAGCAGTACTTC. Translation: CASRATGTISYEQYF. The V gene is TRBV2, the J gene TRBJ2-7, with a tentative D call TRBD1 (6 bases). The CDR3 is 15 residues long. In germline, CDR1 is SNHLY, CDR2 FYNNEI. Trimming took off 6 bases at V and 1 base at J, with 16 bases between the two ends.

The chain employs TRBV5-1 and TRBJ2-7; 8 bases are a match to TRBD1. The CDR3 loop spans 13 amino acids. Per germline, CDR1 SGHRS and CDR2 YFSETQ. The trim removed 6 bases at V and 6 bases at J, leaving 8 bases unmatched. CDR3: CASKPDRGGEQYF. In nucleotides, the CDR3 is TGCGCCAGCAAACCCGACAGGGGAGGCGAGCAGTACTTC.

This chain links TRBV2 with TRBJ2-7; D ambiguous. CDR3 length equals 15 residues. V lost 3 bases and J 4 bases, leaving 16 bases between the germline ends. The germline V gene encodes CDR1 SNHLY and CDR2 FYNNEI. DNA of the CDR3: TGTGCCAGCAGTGATTTGTGGCACGGAGAGTACGAGCAGTACTTC. It is translated as CASSDLWHGEYEQYF.

J is TRBJ2-3 and V is TRBV19; 8 bases line up with TRBD2. Trimming at V came to 6 bases and at J to 4 bases, leaving 6 bases not matched to a gene. The germline gives CDR1 LNHDA, CDR2 SQIVND (reference sequence). CDR3 size: 14 residues. CDR3 region: CASSPGRGADTQYF. DNA of the CDR3: TGTGCCAGTAGCCCCGGGAGGGGGGCAGATACGCAGTATTTT.

The chain links TRBV5-4 to TRBJ1-3; D not resolved. This CDR3 region has 13 residues. Deletions cut 4 bases from V and 4 bases from J, with 9 bases between. From germline, CDR1 is SGHNT and CDR2 YYREEE (reference sequence). The CDR3 sequence is CASSETVGNTIYF. CDR3 nucleotides: TGTGCCAGCAGCGAAACGGTGGGAAACACCATATATTTT.

This clone was counted a single time. The chain couples TRBV11-3 to TRBJ2-1; the D gene is possibly TRBD2 (6 bases). The CDR3 contains 13 residues. Germline V CDR1 and CDR2: SGHNT, YENEEA. V gave up 2 bases and J gave up 10 bases, with 12 bases separating them. The CDR3 sequence: CASSLRESGEQFF. Written as DNA, the CDR3 is TGTGCCAGCAGCTTACGGGAGTCCGGCGAGCAGTTCTTC. Full variable domain (rest looked up from reference TRBV11-3 and TRBJ2-1): EAGVVQSPRYKIIEKKQPVAFWCNPISGHNTLYWYLQNLGQGPELLIRYENEEAVDDSQLPKDRFSAERLKGVDSTLKIQPAELGDSAVYLCASSLRESGEQFFGPGTRLTVL.

The J gene is TRBJ2-1, the V gene TRBV14; 9 bases agree with TRBD2. V was clipped by 1 base and J by 6 bases; unmatched bases: 4. In germline, CDR1 is SGHDN, CDR2 FVKESK. The CDR3 length is 15 residues. This chain's CDR3 is CASSQVAGVFNEQFF. The CDR3 DNA reads as TGTGCCAGCAGCCAAGTAGCGGGAGTTTTCAATGAGCAGTTCTTC.

The J gene is TRBJ2-4, the V gene TRBV5-4; TRBD1 matches 9 bases. Germline loops: CDR1 SGHNT, CDR2 YYREEE (reference sequence). CDR3 size: 14 residues. Germline trimming cut 1 base from V and 9 bases from J; bases unmatched to any gene: 5. Here the CDR3 reads CASSLTGGAGIQYF. DNA for the CDR3: TGTGCCAGCAGCTTGACAGGGGGCGCAGGCATTCAGTACTTC. The full variable domain, rest sourced from reference TRBV5-4 and TRBJ2-4, is ETGVTQSPTHLIKTRGQQVTLRCSSQSGHNTVSWYQQALGQGPQFIFQYYREEENGRGNFPPRFSGLQFPNYSSELNVNALELDDSALYLCASSLTGGAGIQYFGAGTRLSVL.

V gene TRBV5-1 combines with J gene TRBJ1-4; D gene uncertain. V lost 2 bases and J 0 bases, leaving 5 bases between the germline ends. This CDR3 spans 14 amino acids. Germline values: CDR1 SGHRS, CDR2 YFSETQ. CDR3 sequence (DNA): TGCGCCAGCAGCTTCGGGACAACTAATGAAAAACTGTTTTTT. Translated, it gives CASSFGTTNEKLFF.

The gene calls are TRBV29-1 and TRBJ2-2; perhaps TRBD2 as D (5 bases). Germline-derived CDR1 and CDR2 are SQVTM and ANQGSEA. This CDR3 has 14 amino acids. V lost 8 bases and J lost 3, with 16 bases in between. CDR3 region: CSIKASHDTGELFF. As DNA, the CDR3 is TGCAGCATTAAGGCTAGCCATGACACCGGGGAGCTGTTTTTT.

The chain couples TRBV30 to TRBJ1-4; D perhaps matches TRBD1 (5 bases). V was cut by 0 bases and J by 3 bases, with 5 bases left in between. The CDR3 covers 13 residues. Germline V gene sequence: CDR1 GTSNPN, CDR2 SVGIG (reference sequence). CDR3 sequence: CAWSVQANEKLFF. The CDR3 DNA reads as TGTGCCTGGAGTGTACAGGCTAATGAAAAACTGTTTTTT.

This clone was found once. The chain recombines TRBV5-1 with TRBJ2-3; 8 bases are a match to TRBD2. V was clipped by 4 bases and J by 1 base; unmatched bases: 2. CDR3 length equals 14 residues. Germline V gene sequence: CDR1 SGHRS, CDR2 YFSETQ. The CDR3 DNA sequence: TGCGCCAGCAGCGCGGGAGGAGGCACAGATACGCAGTATTTT. Protein product: CASSAGGGTDTQYF.

This chain uses TRBV18 with TRBJ2-7; 14 bases map to TRBD2. This CDR3 has 15 residues. CDR1 is KGHSH and CDR2 is LQKENI in the germline V gene. Losses at the gene ends were 6 bases for V and 4 bases for J; bases not matched to a gene: 5. CDR3 DNA sequence: TGTGCCAGCTCGCCAGGGACTAGCGGGGGTTACGAGCAGTACTTC. It codes for CASSPGTSGGYEQYF.

The chain joins TRBV5-4 to TRBJ2-2; TRBD1 agrees at 11 bases. The germline V gene has CDR1 SGHNT and CDR2 YYREEE (reference sequence). This CDR3 comprises 16 residues. The V and J ends lost 3 bases and 5 bases, in that order; junction bases with no gene match: 6. CDR3 bases: TGTGCCAGCAGCTGGGGACAGGGGGAAATAACCGGGGAGCTGTTTTTT. Translating gives CASSWGQGEITGELFF.